This T cell receptor beta chain appears in the sequencing data of a study of T cell responses to AZD1222 COVID-19 vaccine. General observations from the study: Donors were chiefly white British, with a greater number of females, and clonal diversity was perhaps underestimated. Targets within unmutated variant regions were reportedly found for nearly half of spike-specific TCRs. Only five or six individuals given AZD1222 were seropositive at baseline.

Profiled with immunoSEQ multiplex PCR; TCRdb holds only in-frame clones, not every one. The data show around 110,000 clones, just over 90% seen once. There are a few counts of this clone. Antigen: not known. Germline CDR1 reads SNHLY; CDR2 reads FYNNEI. The CDR3 is made up of 12 amino acids. V was shortened by 5 bases and J by 6 bases, with 11 bases between the two germline ends. Second doses at about 4 or about 12 weeks were pooled. This material consisted of peripheral blood, taken 28 days after the second AZD1222 dose. This rearrangement joins TRBV2 to TRBJ2-7, with D possibly being TRBD2 (5 bases). This clonotype was obtained from an adult who received the AZD1222 COVID-19 vaccine. CDR3 loop: CASSSARGEQYF. Written as DNA, the CDR3 is TGTGCCAGCAGTTCGGCCCGGGGCGAGCAGTACTTC.